Listed below are T cell receptor beta chains from one sample, sequenced in a study of glioma-infiltrating T cells after dendritic cell vaccination. Assay: immunoSEQ multiplex PCR; the TCRdb copy retains only in-frame clones and omits some. The sample contains 55,000 to 75,000 clones, approximately 83% of which appear only once. This sample comprised blood, obtained after dendritic cell vaccination. The receptor source for this set is a human donor with glioblastoma. Both conserved end residues are part of each CDR3. Each record gives: V gene, J gene, CDR3 length, CDR3 protein.

TRBV5-8	TRBJ1-2	13	CASSLWDSEGYTF
TRBV25-1	TRBJ1-2	16	CASVNGPGTGAIGYTF
TRBV5-6	TRBJ2-1	16	CASSLGGTGVYNEQFF
TRBV4-1	TRBJ2-7	15	CASSQATGNSYEQYF
TRBV30	TRBJ2-3	13	CAWSPESTDTQYF
TRBV30	TRBJ2-1	17	CACTGLAGPTSYNEQFF
TRBV7-8	TRBJ1-1	13	CASSDRENTEAFF
TRBV5-1	TRBJ2-7	16	CASSPTSGTGEDEQYF
TRBV30	TRBJ2-1	13	CAWSRLATNEQFF
TRBV16	TRBJ1-6	15	CASSHPQGRNSPLHF
TRBV11-3	TRBJ1-1	13	CASSPSGYTEAFF
TRBV10-3	TRBJ2-4	14	CAISDGSTGNIQYF
TRBV29-1	TRBJ1-1	12	CSVVPVNTEAFF
TRBV7-2	TRBJ2-7	17	CASSLVGTSGVGYEQYF
TRBV18	TRBJ1-1	18	CASSQTGTGNLRNTEAFF
TRBV5-4	TRBJ2-1	13	CASNQGTDNEQFF
TRBV9	TRBJ1-4	13	CASSLGVNEKLFF
TRBV27	TRBJ1-1	14	CASSKRGGQGEAFF
TRBV7-3	TRBJ1-1	16	CASSFLFTGDNTEAFF
TRBV6-5	TRBJ1-2	11	CASSSLYGYTF
TRBV6-5	TRBJ1-1	15	CASSPLEGAISEAFF
TRBV5-1	TRBJ2-6	21	CASSLAGVRDGPLSGANVLTF
TRBV6-5	TRBJ1-2	11	CASSYGGGYTF
TRBV4-2	TRBJ2-5	16	CASSPAAIGVQETQYF
TRBV10-2	TRBJ1-1	16	CASSGGAGGIGTEAFF
TRBV4-1	TRBJ1-4	16	CASSHRRGRLGEKLFF
TRBV27	TRBJ2-2	16	CASSLYPGTNTGELFF
TRBV10-3	TRBJ1-2	16	CAISESRDRVDYGYTF
TRBV4-1	TRBJ1-2	15	CASSQGQVANYGYTF
TRBV19	TRBJ1-3	16	CASSTTEWTTGNTIYF
TRBV2	TRBJ2-7	14	CASKSLPSTYEQYF
TRBV7-2	TRBJ1-3	15	CASSWTDSSGNTIYF
TRBV6-5	TRBJ2-7	13	CASFRSGTYEQYF
TRBV2	TRBJ1-4	14	CASSPDRINEKLFF
TRBV27	TRBJ2-7	15	CASSFGTGVRYEQYF
TRBV30	TRBJ1-4	14	CAWSRGGTNEKLFF
TRBV9	TRBJ1-1	16	CASSVNRGRSDTEAFF
TRBV4-1	TRBJ1-1	16	CASSRSPGQGNTEAFF
TRBV19	TRBJ1-4	18	CASSPVGTGKTWGEKLFF
TRBV5-6	TRBJ2-2	15	CASSLGGGGTGELFF
TRBV9	TRBJ1-2	15	CASSLARGGAAGYTF
TRBV7-2	TRBJ2-5	13	CASSLGLQETQYF
TRBV5-1	TRBJ1-2	14	CASKTYQGDYGYTF